The text below deals with one T cell receptor (beta chain). The antigen is unknown. The data were obtained in a study of cytomegalovirus exposure and HLA in healthy donors. TCRdb's copy holds only in-frame clones and misses some; the assay was immunoSEQ multiplex PCR. The sample lists roughly 58,000 clones; 75% to 95% were seen once. The study, taken as a whole, reports: It was found in a later analysis that first-cohort TCR clusters tended to co-occur in the 100 to 150 validation repertoires. Rarity held for most TCR sequences, but there were some public TCRs that occurred in many donors.

The TCR originated in a man between 18 and 29 years old in good health and CMV-seronegative. Sequencing used PBMCs.

The CDR3 region is CASSQERGYNEQFF. CDR3 coding DNA: TGTGCCAGCAGCCAGGAAAGGGGCTACAATGAGCAGTTCTTC. The chain carries TRBV2 and TRBJ2-1, with D possibly matching TRBD1 (5 bases). There are 14 residues in the CDR3. CDR1 SNHLY and CDR2 FYNNEI come from the germline V gene. Trimming stripped 6 bases from V and 3 bases from J, with 12 bases between.